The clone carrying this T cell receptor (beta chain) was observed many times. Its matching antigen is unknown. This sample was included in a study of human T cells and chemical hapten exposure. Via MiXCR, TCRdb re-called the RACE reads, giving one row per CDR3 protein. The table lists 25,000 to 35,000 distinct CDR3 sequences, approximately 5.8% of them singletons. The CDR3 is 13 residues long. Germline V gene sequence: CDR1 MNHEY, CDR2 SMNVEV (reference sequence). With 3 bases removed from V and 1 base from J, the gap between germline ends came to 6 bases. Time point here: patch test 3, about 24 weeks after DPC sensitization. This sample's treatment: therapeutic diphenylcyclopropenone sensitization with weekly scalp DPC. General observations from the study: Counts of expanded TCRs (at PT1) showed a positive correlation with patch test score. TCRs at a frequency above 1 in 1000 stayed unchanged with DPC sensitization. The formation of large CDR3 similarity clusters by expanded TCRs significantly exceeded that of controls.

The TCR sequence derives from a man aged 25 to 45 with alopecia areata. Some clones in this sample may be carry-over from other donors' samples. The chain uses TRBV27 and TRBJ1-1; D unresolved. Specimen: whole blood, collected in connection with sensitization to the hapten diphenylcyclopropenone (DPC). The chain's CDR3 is CASSFVQNTEAFF. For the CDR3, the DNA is TGTGCCAGCAGTTTTGTACAGAACACTGAAGCTTTCTTT.